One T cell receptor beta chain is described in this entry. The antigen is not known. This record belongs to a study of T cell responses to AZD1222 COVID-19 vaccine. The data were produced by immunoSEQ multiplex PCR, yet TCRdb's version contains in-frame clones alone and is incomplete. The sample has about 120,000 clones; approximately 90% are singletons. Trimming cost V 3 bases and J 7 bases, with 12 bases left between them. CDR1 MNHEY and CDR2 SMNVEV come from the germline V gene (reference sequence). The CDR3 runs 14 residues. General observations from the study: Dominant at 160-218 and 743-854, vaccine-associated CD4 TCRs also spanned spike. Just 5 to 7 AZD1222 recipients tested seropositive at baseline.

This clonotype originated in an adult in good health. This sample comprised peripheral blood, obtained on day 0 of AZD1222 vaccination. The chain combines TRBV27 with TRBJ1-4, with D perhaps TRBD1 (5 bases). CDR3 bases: TGTGCCAGCAGTTTTAGACAGCCTCTTGAAAAACTGTTTTTT. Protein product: CASSFRQPLEKLFF. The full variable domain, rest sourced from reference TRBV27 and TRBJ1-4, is EAQVTQNPRYLITVTGKKLTVTCSQNMNHEYMSWYRQDPGLGLRQIYYSMNVEVTDKGDVPEGYKVSRKEKRNFPLILESPSPNQTSLYFCASSFRQPLEKLFFGSGTQLSVL.